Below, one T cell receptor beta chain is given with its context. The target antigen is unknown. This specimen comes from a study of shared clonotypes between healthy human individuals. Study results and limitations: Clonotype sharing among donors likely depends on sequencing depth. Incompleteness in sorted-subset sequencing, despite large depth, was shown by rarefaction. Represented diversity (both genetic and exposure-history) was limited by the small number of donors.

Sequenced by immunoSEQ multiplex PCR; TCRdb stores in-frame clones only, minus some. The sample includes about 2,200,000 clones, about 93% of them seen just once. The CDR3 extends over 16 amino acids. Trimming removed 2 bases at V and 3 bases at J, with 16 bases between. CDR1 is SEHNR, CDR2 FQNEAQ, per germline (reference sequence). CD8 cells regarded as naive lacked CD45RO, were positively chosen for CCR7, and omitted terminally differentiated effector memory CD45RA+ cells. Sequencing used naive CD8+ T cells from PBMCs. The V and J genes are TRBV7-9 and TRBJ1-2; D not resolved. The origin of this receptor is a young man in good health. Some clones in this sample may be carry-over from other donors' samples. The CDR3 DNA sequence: TGTGCCAGCAGCTTAAGTCCCAGACTAAGTGACTATGGCTACACCTTC. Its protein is CASSLSPRLSDYGYTF.